This TCR beta chain stems from a study of blood T cell repertoires in COVID-19. In the study overall: The origin of the acute and convalescent COVID-19 samples was the United States, Italy and Spain.

The V gene's germline CDR1 is SEHNR and CDR2 FQNEAQ (reference sequence). The germline V and J ends were trimmed by 1 base and 0 bases, with 15 bases remaining between them. The CDR3 has 18 residues. TCRdb keeps only in-frame clones here, not all; method: immunoSEQ multiplex PCR. This table has about 220,000 clones, approximately 80% appearing once. Those who participated ranged in age from roughly 18 to 89 years and resided in about two dozen US areas. Cohorts were based on clinical histories the participants reported. Source material: PBMCs or T cells enriched from blood (not recorded which). The sequence was collected from a woman aged 40 to 49 with acute COVID-19. The J gene is TRBJ2-2, the V gene TRBV7-9, with D tentatively TRBD1 (5 bases). CDR3 sequence: CASSLGTSGFANTGELFF. DNA for the CDR3: TGTGCCAGCAGCTTAGGGACCTCAGGGTTTGCGAACACCGGGGAGCTGTTTTTT.